The clone carrying this T cell receptor beta chain was counted many times. Researchers prepared the TCRbeta library using unique molecular identifiers, the study reports. Using its own MiXCR run on the PCR reads, TCRdb lists one record per CDR3 protein. The sample holds roughly 240,000 distinct CDR3 sequences, 6.5% to 10% seen once. This sample is part of a study of T-cell reconstitution after alpha-beta-depleted transplantation in children. This CDR3 contains 13 residues. From germline, CDR1 is SGHRS and CDR2 YFSETQ. V gave up 0 bases and J gave up 5 bases; unmatched junction bases: 0. The V and J genes are TRBV5-1 and TRBJ2-5, with 8 bases lining up with TRBD1. The clonotype comes from a male patient younger than 18 who had a stem cell transplant for acute lymphoblastic leukemia, so the T cells may come from the graft donor. Sample: PBMCs, mostly from graft donor cells, taken 180 days after TCRalphabeta/CD19-depleted stem cell transplant. CDR3 DNA: TGCGCCAGCAGCTTGGGACAGGGGGAGACCCAGTACTTC. It translates to CASSLGQGETQYF.